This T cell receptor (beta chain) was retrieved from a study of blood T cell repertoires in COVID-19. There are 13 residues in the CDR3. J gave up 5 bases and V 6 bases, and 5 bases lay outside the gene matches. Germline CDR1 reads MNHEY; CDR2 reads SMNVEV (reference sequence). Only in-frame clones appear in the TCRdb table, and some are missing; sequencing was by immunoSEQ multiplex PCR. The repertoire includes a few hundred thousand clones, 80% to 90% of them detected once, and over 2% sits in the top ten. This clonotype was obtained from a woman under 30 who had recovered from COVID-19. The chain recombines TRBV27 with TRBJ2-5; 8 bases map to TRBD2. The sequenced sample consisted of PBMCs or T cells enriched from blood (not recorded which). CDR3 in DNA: TGTGCCAGCAGACTAGCGGTTGGCGAGACCCAGTACTTC. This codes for CASRLAVGETQYF.